One and the same sample provided the 2 T cell receptor beta chains below, sequenced in a study of response to subunit inactivated influenza vaccine. TCRdb reprocessed the RT-PCR reads with MiXCR, giving one entry per CDR3 protein. The sample yields 540,000 or so distinct CDR3 sequences, 13% seen once. The sample consisted of PBMCs from blood, taken about 6 weeks after vaccination. All receptors come from a man aged 45 to 65 who received an inactivated influenza vaccine.

This clonotype occurred many times. This CDR3 is CASSFQGPTGELFF. In DNA form, the CDR3 reads TGTGCCAGCAGTTTTCAGGGGCCTACCGGGGAGCTGTTTTTT. The gene calls are TRBV12-3 or TRBV12-4 and TRBJ2-2; perhaps TRBD1 as D (6 bases). The CDR3 loop spans 14 amino acids. Trimming left V 3 bases short and J 5 bases short, with 10 bases between.

This clonotype was recorded a few times. The chain joins TRBV12-3 or TRBV12-4 to TRBJ2-7; 8 bases match TRBD1. CDR3 length equals 13 residues. V lost 6 bases and J lost 7; bases outside the gene matches: 8. CDR3 DNA sequence: TGTGCCAGCAGACCCCGGACAGGGCGGGAGCAGTACTTC. The encoded protein is CASRPRTGREQYF.